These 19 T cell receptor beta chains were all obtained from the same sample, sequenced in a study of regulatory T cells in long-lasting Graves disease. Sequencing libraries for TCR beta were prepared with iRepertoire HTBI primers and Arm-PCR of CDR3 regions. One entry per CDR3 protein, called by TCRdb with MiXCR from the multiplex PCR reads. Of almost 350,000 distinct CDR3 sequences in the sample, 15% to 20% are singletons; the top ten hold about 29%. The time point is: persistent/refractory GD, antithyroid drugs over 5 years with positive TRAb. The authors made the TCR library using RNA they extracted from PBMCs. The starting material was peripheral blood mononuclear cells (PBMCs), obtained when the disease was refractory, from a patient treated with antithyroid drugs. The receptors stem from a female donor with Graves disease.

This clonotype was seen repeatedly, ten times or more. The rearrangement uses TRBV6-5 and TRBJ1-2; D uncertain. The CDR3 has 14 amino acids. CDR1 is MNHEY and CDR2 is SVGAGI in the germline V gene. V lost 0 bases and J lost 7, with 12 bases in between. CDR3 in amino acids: CASSYSSSKGGYTF. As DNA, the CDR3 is TGTGCCAGCAGTTACTCGAGTTCGAAGGGTGGCTACACCTTC.

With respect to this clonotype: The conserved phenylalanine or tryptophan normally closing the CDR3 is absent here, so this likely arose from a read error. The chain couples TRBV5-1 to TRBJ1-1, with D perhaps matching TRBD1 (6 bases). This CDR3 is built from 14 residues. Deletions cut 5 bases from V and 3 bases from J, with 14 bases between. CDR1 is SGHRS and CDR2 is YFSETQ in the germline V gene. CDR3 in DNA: TGCGCCAGCAGAGGGGGGCTAAGAGACACTGAAGCTTTCCTT. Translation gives CASRGGLRDTEAFL.

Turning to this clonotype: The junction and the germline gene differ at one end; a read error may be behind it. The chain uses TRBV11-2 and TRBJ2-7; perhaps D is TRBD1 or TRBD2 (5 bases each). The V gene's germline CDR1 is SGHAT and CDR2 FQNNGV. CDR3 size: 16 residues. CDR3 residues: CAGSPAVGQALYEQYF. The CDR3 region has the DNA TGTGCCGGCAGCCCAGCGGTAGGACAAGCCTTATACGAGCAGTACTTC.

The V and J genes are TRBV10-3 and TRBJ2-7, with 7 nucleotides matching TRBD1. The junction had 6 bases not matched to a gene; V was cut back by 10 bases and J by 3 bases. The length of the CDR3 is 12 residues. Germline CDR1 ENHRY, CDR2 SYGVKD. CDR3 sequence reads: CATSGQNYEQYF. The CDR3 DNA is TGTGCCACCTCGGGACAGAACTACGAGCAGTACTTC.

CDR3 coding DNA: TGTGCCAGCAGCTTAGCGCCTAGCGGGAGGCGGGGGGAGACCCAGTACTTC. As protein: CASSLAPSGRRGETQYF. The chain joins TRBV7-6 to TRBJ2-5, with 11 bases matching TRBD2. Germline CDR1 is SGHVS and CDR2 is FNYEAQ. The CDR3 totals 17 residues. With V trimmed by 0 bases and J by 5 bases, 8 bases remained unmatched.

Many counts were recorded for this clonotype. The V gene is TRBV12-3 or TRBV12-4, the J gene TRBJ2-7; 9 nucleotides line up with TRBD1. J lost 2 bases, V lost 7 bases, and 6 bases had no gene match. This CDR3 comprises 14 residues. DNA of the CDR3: TGTGCCAGCAAACTCAACAGGGGGCCCTACGAGCAGTACTTC. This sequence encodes CASKLNRGPYEQYF.

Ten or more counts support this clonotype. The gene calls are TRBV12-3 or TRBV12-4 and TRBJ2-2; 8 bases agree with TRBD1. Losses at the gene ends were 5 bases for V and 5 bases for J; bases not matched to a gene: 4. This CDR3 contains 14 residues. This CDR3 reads CASSTDRATGELFF. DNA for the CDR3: TGTGCCAGCAGTACGGACAGGGCTACCGGGGAGCTGTTTTTT.

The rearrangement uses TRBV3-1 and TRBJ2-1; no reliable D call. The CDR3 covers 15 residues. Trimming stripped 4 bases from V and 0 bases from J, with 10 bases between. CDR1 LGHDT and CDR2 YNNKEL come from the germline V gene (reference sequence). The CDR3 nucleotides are TGTGCCAGCAGCCCGTACAAGAGCTCCTACAATGAGCAGTTCTTC. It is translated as CASSPYKSSYNEQFF.

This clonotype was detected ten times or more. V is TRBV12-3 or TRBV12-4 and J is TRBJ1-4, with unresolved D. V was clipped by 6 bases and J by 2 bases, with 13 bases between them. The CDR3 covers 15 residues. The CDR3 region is CASSPGRGTNEKLFF. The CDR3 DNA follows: TGTGCCAGCAGCCCCGGGCGGGGTACTAATGAAAAACTGTTTTTT.

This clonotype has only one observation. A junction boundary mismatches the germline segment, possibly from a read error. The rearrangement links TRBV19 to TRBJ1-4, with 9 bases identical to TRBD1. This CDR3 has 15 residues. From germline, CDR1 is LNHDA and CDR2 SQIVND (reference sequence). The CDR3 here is CAGSTWTGVDEKLFF. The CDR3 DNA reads TGTGCCGGTAGTACGTGGACAGGGGTGGATGAAAAACTGTTTTTT.

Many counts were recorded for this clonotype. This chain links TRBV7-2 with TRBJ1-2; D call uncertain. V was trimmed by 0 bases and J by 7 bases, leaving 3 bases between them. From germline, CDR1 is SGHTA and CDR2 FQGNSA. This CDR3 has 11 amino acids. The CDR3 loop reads CASSLAGGYTF. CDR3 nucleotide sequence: TGTGCCAGCAGCTTAGCGGGTGGCTACACCTTC.

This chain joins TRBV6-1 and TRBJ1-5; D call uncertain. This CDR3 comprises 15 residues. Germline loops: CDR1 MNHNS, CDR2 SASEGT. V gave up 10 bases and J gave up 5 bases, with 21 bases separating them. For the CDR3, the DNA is TGTGCCACCGGCAGCCTGTCGGTACGCTATCAGCCCCAGCATTTT. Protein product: CATGSLSVRYQPQHF.

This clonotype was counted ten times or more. DNA of the CDR3: TGTGCCAGCAGCTTCGACGTAAACCGGAATCAGCCCCAGCATTTT. This sequence encodes CASSFDVNRNQPQHF. This sequence joins TRBV11-2 and TRBJ1-5; no reliable D call. This CDR3 has 15 residues. Germline assignment: CDR1 SGHAT and CDR2 FQNNGV. Between the trimmed V and J ends, which lost 3 bases and 4 bases, there was a span of 13 bases.

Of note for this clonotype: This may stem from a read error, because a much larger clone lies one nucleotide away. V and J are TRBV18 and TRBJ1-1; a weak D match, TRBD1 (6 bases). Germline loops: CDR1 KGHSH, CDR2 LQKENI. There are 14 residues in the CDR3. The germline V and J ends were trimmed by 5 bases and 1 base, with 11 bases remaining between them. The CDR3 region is CASSEGHPNTEAFF. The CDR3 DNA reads TGTGCCAGCTCAGAGGGACATCCGAACACTGAAGCTTTCTTT.

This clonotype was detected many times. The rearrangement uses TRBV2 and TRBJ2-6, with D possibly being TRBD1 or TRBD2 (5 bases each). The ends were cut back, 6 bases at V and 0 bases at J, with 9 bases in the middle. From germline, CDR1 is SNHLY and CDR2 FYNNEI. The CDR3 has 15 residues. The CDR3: CASRADNSGANVLTF. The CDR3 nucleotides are TGTGCCAGCAGAGCGGACAACTCTGGGGCCAACGTCCTGACTTTC.

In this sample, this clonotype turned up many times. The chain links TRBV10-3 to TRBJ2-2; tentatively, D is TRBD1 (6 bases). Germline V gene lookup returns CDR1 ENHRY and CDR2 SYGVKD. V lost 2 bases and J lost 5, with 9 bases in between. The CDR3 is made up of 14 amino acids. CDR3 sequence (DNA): TGTGCCATCAGTGAGACAGGGCCGACCGGGGAGCTGTTTTTT. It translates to CAISETGPTGELFF.

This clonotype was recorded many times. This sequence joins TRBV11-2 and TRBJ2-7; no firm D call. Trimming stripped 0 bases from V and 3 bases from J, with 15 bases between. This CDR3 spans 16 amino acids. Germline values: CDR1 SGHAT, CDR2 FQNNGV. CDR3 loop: CASSLDRSSLHYEQYF. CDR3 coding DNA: TGTGCCAGCAGCTTAGATCGGAGTAGCCTTCACTACGAGCAGTACTTC.

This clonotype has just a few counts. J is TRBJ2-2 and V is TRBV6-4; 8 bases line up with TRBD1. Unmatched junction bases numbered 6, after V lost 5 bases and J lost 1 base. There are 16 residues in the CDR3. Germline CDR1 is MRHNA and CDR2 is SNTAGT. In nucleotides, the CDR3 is TGTGCCAGCAGTTTAGGGACAGGCGGGAACACCGGGGAGCTGTTTTTT. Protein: CASSLGTGGNTGELFF.

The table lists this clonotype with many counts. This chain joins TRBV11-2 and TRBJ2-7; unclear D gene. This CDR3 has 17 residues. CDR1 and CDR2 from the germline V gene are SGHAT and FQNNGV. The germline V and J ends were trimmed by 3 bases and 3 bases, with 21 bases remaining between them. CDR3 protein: CASSFPPLRRSYYEQYF. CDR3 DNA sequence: TGTGCCAGCAGCTTCCCCCCGTTACGGCGGTCCTACTACGAGCAGTACTTC. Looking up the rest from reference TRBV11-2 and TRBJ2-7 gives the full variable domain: EAGVAQSPRYKIIEKRQSVAFWCNPISGHATLYWYQQILGQGPKLLIQFQNNGVVDDSQLPKDRFSAERLKGVDSTLKIQPAKLEDSAVYLCASSFPPLRRSYYEQYFGPGTRLTVT.